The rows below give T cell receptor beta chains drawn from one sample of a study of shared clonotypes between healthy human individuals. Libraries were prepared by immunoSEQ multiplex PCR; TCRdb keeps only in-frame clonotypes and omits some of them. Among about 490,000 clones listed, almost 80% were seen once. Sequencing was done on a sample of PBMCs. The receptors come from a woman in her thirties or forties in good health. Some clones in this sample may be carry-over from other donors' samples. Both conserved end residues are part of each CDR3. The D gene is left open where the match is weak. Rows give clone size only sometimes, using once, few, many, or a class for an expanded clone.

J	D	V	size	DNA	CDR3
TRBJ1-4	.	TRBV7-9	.	TGTGCCAGCAGCTCCGTCGGCAGACAGTTCGGAGAAAAACTGTTTTTT	CASSSVGRQFGEKLFF
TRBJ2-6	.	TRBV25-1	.	TGTGCCAGCAGTGAATCTAAGGTGGGGTCTGGGGCCAACGTCCTGACTTTC	CASSESKVGSGANVLTF
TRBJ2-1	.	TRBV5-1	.	TGCGCCAGCAGCTTGAGTCTGGTAGCCGACAATGAGCAGTTCTTC	CASSLSLVADNEQFF
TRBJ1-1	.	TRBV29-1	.	TGCAGCGTTGTTTACGGTCAGAACACTGAAGCTTTCTTT	CSVVYGQNTEAFF
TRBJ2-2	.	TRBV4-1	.	TGCGCCAGCAGCCTCCGGACTCCTACCGGGGAGCTGTTTTTT	CASSLRTPTGELFF
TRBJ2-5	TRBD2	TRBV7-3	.	TGTGCCAGCAGCCTAGGCCTAGCGGGTTTCCAAGAGACCCAGTACTTC	CASSLGLAGFQETQYF
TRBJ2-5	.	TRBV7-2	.	TGTGCCAGCAGCTTAGCGATAAATCAGGGACTGAAGACGGGGACCCAGTACTTC	CASSLAINQGLKTGTQYF
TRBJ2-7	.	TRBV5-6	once	TGTGCCAGCAGCCGGGACGCCGGCTACGAGCAGTACTTC	CASSRDAGYEQYF
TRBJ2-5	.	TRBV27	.	TGTGCCAGCAAGGGGTCGAACCAAGAGACCCAGTACTTC	CASKGSNQETQYF
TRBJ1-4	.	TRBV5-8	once	TGTGCCAGCAGCCTCTACAGAATTAATGAAAAACTGTTTTTT	CASSLYRINEKLFF
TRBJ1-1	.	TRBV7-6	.	TGTGCCAGCAGCTTATGGAGGGAATCTGAAGCTTTCTTT	CASSLWRESEAFF
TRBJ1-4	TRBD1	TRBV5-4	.	TGTGCCAGCAGCCCCTTAGGACAGGGAAACGAAAAACTGTTTTTT	CASSPLGQGNEKLFF
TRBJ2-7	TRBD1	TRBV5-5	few	TGTGCCAGCAGCTTGGTGCTGGGACAGGAGGCCGAGCAGTACTTC	CASSLVLGQEAEQYF
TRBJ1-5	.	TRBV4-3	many	TGCGCCAGCAGCCAAGGTTGGAACGGAGTCAATCAGCCCCAGCATTTT	CASSQGWNGVNQPQHF
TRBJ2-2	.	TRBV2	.	TGTGCCAGCAGAAGACAGGCTAGCACCGGGGAGCTGTTTTTT	CASRRQASTGELFF